The present T cell receptor (beta chain) was sequenced within a study of blood T cell repertoires in COVID-19. Looking at the study overall: PBMCs, B-cell-depleted T cells, or T cells were the source of the cDNA or gDNA that made up the material.

Clones were read by immunoSEQ multiplex PCR, and TCRdb kept only the in-frame ones, dropping some. The repertoire has hundreds of thousands of clones, approximately 80% of them found once; the top ten carry 3% to 3.5%. Recruitment covered about two dozen US areas and drew participants whose ages spanned roughly 18 to 100 years. Assignment of participants to cohorts was predicated upon participant-reported clinical history. Per germline, CDR1 MRHNA and CDR2 SNTAGT. The CDR3 loop spans 13 amino acids. With 5 bases removed from V and 6 bases from J, the gap between germline ends came to 13 bases. This TCR was recovered from a woman aged 60-75 years who had recovered from COVID-19. The V and J genes are TRBV6-4 and TRBJ1-2, with D maybe TRBD1 (5 bases). The sample comprised PBMCs or T cells enriched from blood (not recorded which). DNA of the CDR3: TGTGCCAGCAGTATATCCCCAGGGCATGGCTACACCTTC. This translates into CASSISPGHGYTF.